This T cell receptor (beta chain) came from a study of cytomegalovirus exposure and HLA in healthy donors. Overall study findings and caveats: The study recorded over 150 TCR beta chains that were cytomegalovirus-associated. Roughly even sequencing depth across donors was the assumption behind the presence/absence analyses.

Remarks on this clone: The antigen is unknown.

PCR employed 60 Vbeta and 13 Jbeta primers. Repertoires were generated with immunoSEQ multiplex PCR, while TCRdb's copy carries only in-frame clones and drops some. The profile shows roughly 200,000 clones, 77% of them singletons. The donors (healthy individuals) were bone marrow donors. This CDR3 contains 15 residues. Germline V gene sequence: CDR1 SEHNR, CDR2 FQNEAQ (reference sequence). V shed 3 bases, J shed 2 bases, and the junction held 5 bases outside the gene matches. Sequenced material: PBMCs. The receptor was isolated from a woman under 40 in good health and CMV-seropositive. This rearrangement joins TRBV7-9 to TRBJ1-2; 8 bases line up with TRBD1. The CDR3 coding sequence is TGTGCCAGCAGCTTTGTCAGGGGGCAGAACTATGGCTACACCTTC. Protein sequence: CASSFVRGQNYGYTF.